Following are 18 T cell receptor beta chains from one sample sequenced in a study of cytomegalovirus exposure and HLA in healthy donors (dated by TCRdb to between 2016 and 2019). The library was generated by the immunoSEQ multiplex PCR assay. Here the immuneACCESS table is served through TCRdb, limited to in-frame sequences with V and J called. Missing clones are a known gap in these copies; in checked studies unresolved V genes cover under half, and the rest lacks a known reason. The sample table shows around 150,000 clones, and about 80% are seen once. The top ten clonotypes cover about 32% of the sample. Sequencing used PBMCs. The receptors stem from a man under 40 in good health and CMV-seropositive.

The chain recombines TRBV5-6 with TRBJ1-1; 8 nucleotides line up with TRBD1. Germline V gene lookup returns CDR1 SGHDT and CDR2 YYEEEE. This CDR3 spans 15 amino acids. The junction had 5 bases not matched to a gene; V was cut back by 4 bases and J by 0 bases. The CDR3 bases are TGTGCCAGCAGCCTGGGACAGGCCATGAACACTGAAGCTTTCTTT. As protein: CASSLGQAMNTEAFF. The full variable domain, completed using reference TRBV5-6 and TRBJ1-1, is DAGVTQSPTHLIKTRGQQVTLRCSPKSGHDTVSWYQQALGQGPQFIFQYYEEEERQRGNFPDRFSGHQFPNYSSELNVNALLLGDSALYLCASSLGQAMNTEAFFGQGTRLTVV.

The chain is built from TRBV5-4 and TRBJ2-7; the match to TRBD2 covers 9 bases. The CDR3 runs 15 residues. CDR1 SGHNT and CDR2 YYREEE come from the germline V gene (reference sequence). J lost 3 bases, V lost 0 bases, and 4 bases had no gene match. Written as DNA, the CDR3 is TGTGCCAGCAGCTTGGGGGTAGCGGGAGACTACGAGCAGTACTTC. Protein product: CASSLGVAGDYEQYF.

A single count supports this clone. This rearrangement joins TRBV7-8 to TRBJ2-7; 8 bases align to TRBD1. The CDR3 contains 20 residues. V lost 5 bases, J lost 3 bases, and 24 bases stayed unmatched. Germline CDR1 SGHVS, CDR2 FQNEAQ. In DNA form, the CDR3 reads TGTGCCAGCAGCCGACTCGCCGCCGGGACAGGATCAACTCGGGTCTACGAGCAGTACTTC. This encodes CASSRLAAGTGSTRVYEQYF.

The V call is TRBV6-1, the J call TRBJ1-2; D is unresolved. Germline V gene data show CDR1 as MNHNS and CDR2 as SASEGT. Trimming removed 0 bases at V and 4 bases at J, with 9 bases between. This CDR3 region has 14 residues. The CDR3 region has the DNA TGTGCCAGCAGTGAAGCACCGGGAGGCTATGGCTACACCTTC. It specifies CASSEAPGGYGYTF.

The gene calls are TRBV27 and TRBJ2-3; maybe TRBD1 (6 bases). The ends were cut back, 6 bases at V and 4 bases at J, with 20 bases in the middle. The CDR3 has 16 amino acids. The germline V gene encodes CDR1 MNHEY and CDR2 SMNVEV (reference sequence). The CDR3 reads CASSLTGYGLADTQYF. CDR3 coding DNA: TGTGCCAGCAGCTTAACAGGGTACGGGCTTGCAGATACGCAGTATTTT.

This chain joins TRBV7-3 and TRBJ2-1, with a tentative D call TRBD1 (6 bases). V lost 8 bases and J 6 bases, leaving 8 bases between the germline ends. Germline CDR1 is SGHTA and CDR2 is FQGTGA. CDR3 length: 11 amino acids. The CDR3 DNA follows: TGTGCCAGCTCCAGGGGCAATGAGCAGTTCTTC. Encoded protein: CASSRGNEQFF.

CDR3 nucleotide sequence: TGTGCCAGCAGCCCGACAGGTCTTCAAGAGACCCAGTACTTC. Translating it yields CASSPTGLQETQYF. The chain carries TRBV7-3 and TRBJ2-5, with a possible D match to TRBD1 (6 bases). Germline V CDR1 and CDR2: SGHTA, FQGTGA. V lost 5 bases to trimming and J lost 2 bases, with 12 bases between them. The CDR3 sequence is 14 residues long.

This chain joins TRBV5-1 and TRBJ2-7, with D hard to call. Trimming left V 2 bases short and J 5 bases short, with 17 bases between. This CDR3 has 15 amino acids. CDR1 is SGHRS and CDR2 is YFSETQ in the germline V gene. CDR3 residues: CASSFILGLADEQYF. In DNA, the CDR3 is TGCGCCAGCAGCTTCATCCTAGGATTGGCGGACGAGCAGTACTTC.

The V gene is TRBV27, the J gene TRBJ1-1; 7 positions match TRBD1. Per germline, CDR1 MNHEY and CDR2 SMNVEV (reference sequence). After removal of 5 bases from V and 1 base from J, the junction contained 4 bases not matched to a gene. CDR3 size: 14 residues. The CDR3 sequence is CASSPDRTNTEAFF. The CDR3 bases are TGTGCCAGCAGTCCGGACAGGACGAACACTGAAGCTTTCTTT.

This clone was observed a handful of times. The chain combines TRBV19 with TRBJ1-1; unclear D gene. This CDR3 has 17 amino acids. Deletions cut 10 bases from V and 1 base from J, with 25 bases between. CDR1 and CDR2 from the germline V gene are LNHDA and SQIVND (reference sequence). CDR3 sequence: CATSAVGTNRGNTEAFF. The CDR3 DNA reads as TGTGCCACCTCAGCGGTGGGTACAAACAGAGGGAACACTGAAGCTTTCTTT.

The rearrangement joins TRBV10-3 to TRBJ2-3; D possibly corresponds to TRBD2 (5 bases). The V end was cut by 4 bases, the J end by 5 bases, with 10 bases between. CDR1 and CDR2 (germline): ENHRY, SYGVKD. The CDR3 consists of 13 residues. Here the CDR3 reads CAISAGREDTQYF. CDR3 coding DNA: TGTGCCATCAGTGCAGGACGGGAAGATACGCAGTATTTT.

The DNA for the CDR3 is TGTGCCAGCAATTTGGGGGGAGGCTATGGCTACACCTTC. Its protein is CASNLGGGYGYTF. The V and J genes are TRBV7-9 and TRBJ1-2; a possible D gene is TRBD1 (5 bases). Germline values: CDR1 SEHNR, CDR2 FQNEAQ (reference sequence). V was trimmed by 7 bases and J by 4 bases, leaving 13 bases between them. This CDR3 spans 13 amino acids.

This clone was seen ten or more times. The chain employs TRBV6-1 and TRBJ1-1, with no clear D. Germline V gene lookup returns CDR1 MNHNS and CDR2 SASEGT. V dropped 10 bases and J dropped 4 bases, with 10 bases sitting between them. This CDR3 contains 11 residues. As DNA, the CDR3 is TGTGCCACCGTTCTGTCCACTGAAGCTTTCTTT. This gives the protein CATVLSTEAFF.

The chain carries TRBV7-9 and TRBJ2-7, with 14 bases that match TRBD2. The CDR3 runs to 17 residues. The germline CDR1 and CDR2 sequences are SEHNR and FQNEAQ (reference sequence). V lost 4 bases, J lost 6 bases, and 11 bases stayed unmatched. CDR3 in amino acids: CASSSPRLAGGRFEQYF. CDR3 bases: TGTGCCAGCAGCTCCCCGAGACTAGCGGGGGGGCGCTTCGAGCAGTACTTC.

V is TRBV7-9 and J is TRBJ1-2; possible D gene TRBD1, 6 bases. The V end lost 5 bases, the J end lost 2 bases, and 12 bases lay between the germline ends. This CDR3 contains 14 residues. Germline CDR1 reads SEHNR; CDR2 reads FQNEAQ (reference sequence). The DNA of the CDR3 is TGTGCCAGCAGCGCGGACAGCTGGAACTATGGCTACACCTTC. Translation gives CASSADSWNYGYTF.

The chain carries TRBV5-1 and TRBJ2-3; 8 bases line up with TRBD2. The CDR3 is 15 residues long. Germline V gene data show CDR1 as SGHRS and CDR2 as YFSETQ. V gave up 4 bases and J gave up 0 bases; unmatched junction bases: 4. CDR3 sequence (DNA): TGCGCCAGCAGCCTATTAGCGGGGAGCACAGATACGCAGTATTTT. This encodes CASSLLAGSTDTQYF.

The V and J genes are TRBV11-2 and TRBJ2-1; 11 nucleotides line up with TRBD2. Germline values: CDR1 SGHAT, CDR2 FQNNGV. CDR3 length: 15 residues. Germline trimming cut 3 bases from V and 7 bases from J; bases unmatched to any gene: 5. The CDR3 loop is CASSFLGLADNEQFF. Written as DNA, the CDR3 is TGTGCCAGCAGCTTCCTGGGACTAGCGGATAATGAGCAGTTCTTC.

The CDR3 nucleotides are TGCGCCAGCAGCTTGGGAGGTTCTTACAATGAGCAGTTCTTC. Protein product: CASSLGGSYNEQFF. The gene calls are TRBV5-1 and TRBJ2-1; D ambiguous. The CDR3 covers 14 residues. The V gene's germline CDR1 is SGHRS and CDR2 YFSETQ. V was cut by 0 bases and J by 4 bases, with 8 bases left in between.